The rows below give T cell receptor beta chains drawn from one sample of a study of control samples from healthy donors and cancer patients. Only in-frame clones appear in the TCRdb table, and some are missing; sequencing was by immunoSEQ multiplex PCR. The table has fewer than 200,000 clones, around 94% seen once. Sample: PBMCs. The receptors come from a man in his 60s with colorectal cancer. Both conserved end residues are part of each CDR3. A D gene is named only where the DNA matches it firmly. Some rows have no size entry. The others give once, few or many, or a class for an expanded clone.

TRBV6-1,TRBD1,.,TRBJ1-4,CASSDDRGGVQPNEKLFF,TGTGCCAGCAGTGATGACAGGGGGGGGGTTCAACCAAATGAAAAACTGTTTTTT
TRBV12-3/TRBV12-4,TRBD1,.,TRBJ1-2,CASFPGQGYGYTF,TGTGCCAGCTTTCCGGGACAGGGCTATGGCTACACCTTC
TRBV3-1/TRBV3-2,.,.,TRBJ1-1,CASSQAADTEAFF,TGTGCCAGCAGCCAGGCGGCGGACACTGAAGCTTTCTTT
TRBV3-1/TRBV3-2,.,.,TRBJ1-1,CASSQFPENTEAFF,TGTGCCAGCAGCCAATTTCCGGAAAACACTGAAGCTTTCTTT
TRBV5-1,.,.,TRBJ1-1,CASSLAGPNTEAFF,TGCGCCAGCAGCTTGGCCGGACCGAACACTGAAGCTTTCTTT
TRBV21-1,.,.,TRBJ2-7,CASSTRQGTYEQYF,TGTGCCAGCAGCACCAGACAGGGAACCTACGAGCAGTACTTC
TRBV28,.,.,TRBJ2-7,CASSFTRGGYEQYF,TGTGCCAGCAGTTTTACGAGGGGTGGGTACGAGCAGTACTTC
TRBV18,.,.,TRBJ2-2,CASSVGTRELTGELFF,TGTGCCAGCTCGGTCGGGACCCGTGAACTTACCGGGGAGCTGTTTTTT
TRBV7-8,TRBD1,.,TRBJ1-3,CASSWPRDRSISGNTIYF,TGTGCCAGCAGCTGGCCCAGGGACAGGTCGATCTCTGGAAACACCATATATTTT
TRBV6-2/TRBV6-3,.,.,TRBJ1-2,CASSYRENYGYTF,TGTGCCAGCAGTTACAGGGAAAACTATGGCTACACCTTC
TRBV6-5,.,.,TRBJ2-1,CASRNRGQYNEQFF,TGTGCCAGCAGAAACCGCGGACAGTACAATGAGCAGTTCTTC
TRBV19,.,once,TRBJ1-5,CASAGWGAGNQPQHF,TGTGCCAGCGCGGGCTGGGGGGCAGGGAATCAGCCCCAGCATTTT
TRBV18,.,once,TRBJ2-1,CASSPSRSDSYNEQFF,TGTGCCAGCTCACCATCAAGGAGTGACTCCTACAATGAGCAGTTCTTC
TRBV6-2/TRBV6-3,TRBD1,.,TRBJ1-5,CASSLQGAYQPQHF,TGTGCCAGCAGTCTACAGGGGGCCTATCAGCCCCAGCATTTT
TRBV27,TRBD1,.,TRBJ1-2,CASSLSMTGAANYGYTF,TGTGCCAGCAGTTTATCGATGACAGGGGCGGCTAACTATGGCTACACCTTC
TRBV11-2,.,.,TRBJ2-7,CASSSLQGSYEQYF,TGTGCCAGCAGCTCACTACAGGGCTCCTACGAGCAGTACTTC
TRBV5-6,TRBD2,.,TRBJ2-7,CASSGQAGVYEQYF,TGTGCCAGCAGCGGACAAGCGGGGGTATACGAGCAGTACTTC
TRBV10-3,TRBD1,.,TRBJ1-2,CAISDGTAFYGYTF,TGTGCCATCAGTGATGGGACAGCCTTCTATGGCTACACCTTC
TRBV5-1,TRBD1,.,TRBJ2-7,CASSPGQGFYEQYF,TGCGCCAGCAGTCCGGGACAGGGATTCTACGAGCAGTACTTC
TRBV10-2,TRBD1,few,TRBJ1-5,CASGQGNQPQHF,TGCGCCAGTGGACAGGGAAATCAGCCCCAGCATTTT